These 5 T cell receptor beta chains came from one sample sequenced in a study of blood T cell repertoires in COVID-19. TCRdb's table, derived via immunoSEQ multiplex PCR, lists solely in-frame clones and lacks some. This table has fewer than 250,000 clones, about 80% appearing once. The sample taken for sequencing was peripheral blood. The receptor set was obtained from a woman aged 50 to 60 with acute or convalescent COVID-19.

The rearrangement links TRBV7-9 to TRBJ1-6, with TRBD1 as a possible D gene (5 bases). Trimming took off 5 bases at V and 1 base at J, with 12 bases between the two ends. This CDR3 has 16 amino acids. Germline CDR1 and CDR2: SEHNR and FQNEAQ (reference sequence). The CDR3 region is CASSAGEGSYNSPLHF. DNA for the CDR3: TGTGCCAGCAGCGCGGGAGAGGGGTCCTATAATTCACCCCTCCACTTT.

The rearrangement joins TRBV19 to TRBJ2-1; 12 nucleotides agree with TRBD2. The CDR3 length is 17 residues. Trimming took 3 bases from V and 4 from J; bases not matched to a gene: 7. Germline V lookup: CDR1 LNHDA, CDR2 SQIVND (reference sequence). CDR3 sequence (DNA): TGTGCCAGTAGTATCCCGACTAGCGGGGGCCTATACAATGAGCAGTTCTTC. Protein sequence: CASSIPTSGGLYNEQFF.

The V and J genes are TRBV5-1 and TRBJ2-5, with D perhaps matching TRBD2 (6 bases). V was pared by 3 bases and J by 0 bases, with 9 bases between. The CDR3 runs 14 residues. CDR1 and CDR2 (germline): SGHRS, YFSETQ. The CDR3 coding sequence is TGCGCCAGCAGCTCCTCGGGGGACCAAGAGACCCAGTACTTC. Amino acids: CASSSSGDQETQYF. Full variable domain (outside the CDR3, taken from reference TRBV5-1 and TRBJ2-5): KAGVTQTPRYLIKTRGQQVTLSCSPISGHRSVSWYQQTPGQGLQFLFEYFSETQRNKGNFPGRFSGRQFSNSRSEMNVSTLELGDSALYLCASSSSGDQETQYFGPGTRLLVL.

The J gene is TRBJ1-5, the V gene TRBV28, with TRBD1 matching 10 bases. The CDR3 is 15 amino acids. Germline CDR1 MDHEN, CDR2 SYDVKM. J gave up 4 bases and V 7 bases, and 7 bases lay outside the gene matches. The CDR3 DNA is TGTGCCAGCACCCCGGACAGGGGGAGGAATCAGCCCCAGCATTTT. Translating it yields CASTPDRGRNQPQHF.

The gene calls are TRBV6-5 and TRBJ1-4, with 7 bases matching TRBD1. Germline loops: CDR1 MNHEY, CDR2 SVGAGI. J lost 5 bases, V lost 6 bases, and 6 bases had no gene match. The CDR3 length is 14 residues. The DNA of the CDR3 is TGTGCCAGCAGGAGAGACAGGGAGAATGAAAAACTGTTTTTT. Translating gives CASRRDRENEKLFF.